The 9 T cell receptor beta chains listed next were all sequenced from one sample in a study of T-cell reconstitution after alpha-beta-depleted transplantation in children. Molecular barcoding with unique molecular identifiers was used for the TCRbeta library. MiXCR, applied by TCRdb to the PCR reads, yields one record per CDR3 protein. Altogether around 370,000 distinct CDR3 sequences are present, 15% to 20% being singletons, with the ten largest covering roughly 41%. The starting material was PBMCs, mostly from graft donor cells, obtained 360 days after TCRalphabeta/CD19-depleted stem cell transplant. These TCRs come from a male patient aged 2 to 9 who had a stem cell transplant for acute lymphoblastic leukemia, so the T cells may come from the graft donor.

The rearrangement uses TRBV6-1 and TRBJ2-4, with TRBD1 matching 7 bases. In germline, CDR1 is MNHNS, CDR2 SASEGT. Trimming at V came to 6 bases and at J to 2 bases, leaving 7 bases not matched to a gene. This CDR3 is 15 amino acids long. CDR3 region: CASSDPGQPKNIQYF. In nucleotides, the CDR3 is TGTGCCAGCAGCGACCCGGGACAGCCCAAAAACATTCAGTACTTC.

This clonotype was observed a handful of times. The chain is built from TRBV6-2 or TRBV6-3 and TRBJ2-7; 8 nucleotides line up with TRBD1. CDR1 and CDR2 (germline): MNHEY, SVGEGT. The CDR3 spans 13 residues. V lost 6 bases, J lost 7 bases, and 8 bases stayed unmatched. CDR3 residues: CASRGTGGWEQYF. DNA of the CDR3: TGTGCCAGCAGGGGAACAGGGGGATGGGAGCAGTACTTC.

V and J are TRBV7-9 and TRBJ1-1, with D possibly matching TRBD1 (6 bases). There are 15 residues in the CDR3. The V end was cut by 2 bases, the J end by 7 bases, with 17 bases between. CDR1 SEHNR and CDR2 FQNEAQ come from the germline V gene (reference sequence). The CDR3, as DNA: TGTGCCAGCAGCTTATACCGTCCCCCGGACAGTGAAGCTTTCTTT. Translation gives CASSLYRPPDSEAFF.

This clonotype appeared many times. The chain is built from TRBV7-9 and TRBJ1-5, with no clear D. Germline V lookup: CDR1 SEHNR, CDR2 FQNEAQ (reference sequence). CDR3 length equals 13 residues. V gave up 2 bases and J gave up 4 bases, with 6 bases separating them. CDR3 bases: TGTGCCAGCAGCTTAAGCCGGAATCAGCCCCAGCATTTT. Translated: CASSLSRNQPQHF.

The chain joins TRBV9 to TRBJ2-7; D is undetermined. From germline, CDR1 is SGDLS and CDR2 YYNGEE. The CDR3 is 14 amino acids. V gave up 4 bases and J gave up 1 base, with 12 bases separating them. The CDR3 DNA follows: TGTGCCAGCAGCCCCCGAGCGCCTTCCTACGAGCAGTACTTC. Protein sequence: CASSPRAPSYEQYF.

The sample holds many counts of this clonotype. This sequence joins TRBV10-3 and TRBJ2-2; D is possibly TRBD1 or TRBD2 (5 bases each). V lost 4 bases and J 7 bases, leaving 13 bases between the germline ends. The V gene's germline CDR1 is ENHRY and CDR2 SYGVKD. The CDR3 extends over 14 amino acids. Written as DNA, the CDR3 is TGTGCCATCAGTGGACAGACTCGGGGCGGGGAGCTGTTTTTT. Encoded protein: CAISGQTRGGELFF.

This clonotype occurred a few times. This chain's CDR3 is CASSFTAGRLDTQYF. DNA for the CDR3: TGTGCCAGCAGTTTTACGGCGGGAAGGCTAGATACGCAGTATTTT. The chain combines TRBV12-3 or TRBV12-4 with TRBJ2-3, with D perhaps TRBD2 (6 bases). Between the trimmed V and J ends, which lost 3 bases and 5 bases, there was a span of 15 bases. The CDR3 runs 15 residues.

This clonotype was seen a few times. The chain recombines TRBV20-1 with TRBJ2-7; D not certain. Trimming cost V 2 bases and J 3 bases, with 14 bases left between them. Germline values: CDR1 DFQATT, CDR2 SNEGSKA (reference sequence). CDR3 length equals 14 residues. The CDR3: CSARTPRTVYEQYF. The CDR3 region has the DNA TGCAGTGCTAGAACACCACGGACGGTCTACGAGCAGTACTTC.

This clonotype has a handful of counts. The chain combines TRBV3-1 with TRBJ2-4; 7 bases fit TRBD1. The J segment lost 0 bases and the V segment lost 4 bases, leaving 6 bases of the junction unmatched. Germline V CDR1 and CDR2: LGHDT, YNNKEL (reference sequence). The CDR3 runs to 16 residues. Written as DNA, the CDR3 is TGTGCCAGCAGCCTTGGGACAGCTGTAGCCAAAAACATTCAGTACTTC. Encoded protein: CASSLGTAVAKNIQYF.